These 22 T cell receptor beta chains share one sample of origin, sequenced in a study of cytomegalovirus exposure and HLA in healthy donors. Researchers ran the PCR with 60 Vbeta and 13 Jbeta primers. Assay used: immunoSEQ multiplex PCR; TCRdb lists only in-frame clones, some missing. The repertoire holds under 150,000 clones, with under 85% as singletons. Sequencing was done on a sample of PBMCs. The receptors here all came from a boy aged 5-17 years in good health and CMV-seronegative.

This rearrangement joins TRBV21-1 to TRBJ2-7; no check of the table's D call, TRBD1, against the DNA was made. TRBV21-1 is reported as a pseudogene. The CDR3 length is 13 residues. Written as DNA, the CDR3 is TGTGCCAGCAGCAAAGGCAGGGGATACGAGCAGTACTTC. It is translated as CASSKGRGYEQYF.

The V gene is TRBV9, the J gene TRBJ2-7, with a possible D match to TRBD1 (6 bases). This CDR3 spans 15 amino acids. Germline-derived CDR1 and CDR2 are SGDLS and YYNGEE. Deletions cut 3 bases from V and 2 bases from J, with 15 bases between. The CDR3 protein is CASSAGQSSAYEQYF. CDR3 in DNA: TGTGCCAGCAGCGCCGGACAGTCATCTGCCTACGAGCAGTACTTC.

The chain employs TRBV11-2 and TRBJ2-1; D is uncertain. Germline V lookup: CDR1 SGHAT, CDR2 FQNNGV. V was clipped by 0 bases and J by 8 bases, with 11 bases between them. The CDR3 consists of 14 residues. In nucleotides, the CDR3 is TGTGCCAGCAGCTTAGACCGTAGATCTGATGAGCAGTTCTTC. Protein: CASSLDRRSDEQFF. The full variable domain, with the rest looked up from reference TRBV11-2 and TRBJ2-1, is EAGVAQSPRYKIIEKRQSVAFWCNPISGHATLYWYQQILGQGPKLLIQFQNNGVVDDSQLPKDRFSAERLKGVDSTLKIQPAKLEDSAVYLCASSLDRRSDEQFFGPGTRLTVL.

The chain couples TRBV4-2 to TRBJ2-7; the D gene is possibly TRBD2 (5 bases). Germline V gene data show CDR1 as LGHNA and CDR2 as YNFKEQ. V lost 0 bases, J lost 7 bases, and 10 bases lay in between. The CDR3 is 13 amino acids. The CDR3 coding sequence is TGTGCCAGCAGCCAAGACTCACGAGGGGAGCAGTACTTC. Protein sequence: CASSQDSRGEQYF.

The chain carries TRBV2 and TRBJ2-7, with 9 bases identical to TRBD1. The V and J ends lost 7 bases and 5 bases, in that order; junction bases with no gene match: 9. Germline V lookup: CDR1 SNHLY, CDR2 FYNNEI. CDR3 length: 14 amino acids. CDR3 in amino acids: CASTKDRGDHEQYF. In DNA form, the CDR3 reads TGTGCCAGCACCAAGGACAGGGGAGACCACGAGCAGTACTTC.

The chain joins TRBV19 to TRBJ1-2, with TRBD1 identical over 10 bases. V was pared by 7 bases and J by 7 bases, with 6 bases of the junction left unmatched. The germline CDR1 and CDR2 sequences are LNHDA and SQIVND (reference sequence). CDR3 length equals 13 residues. The CDR3 nucleotides are TGTGCCAGTACCAGACAGGGGGCGCGTGGCTACACCTTC. It yields the protein CASTRQGARGYTF.

The rearrangement links TRBV10-3 to TRBJ1-3; TRBD1 is a possible D gene (6 bases). Between the trimmed V and J ends, which lost 8 bases and 0 bases, there was a span of 8 bases. Germline-derived CDR1 and CDR2 are ENHRY and SYGVKD. The CDR3 contains 13 residues. CDR3 DNA: TGTGCCATCGGGGGACACTCTGGAAACACCATATATTTT. This gives the protein CAIGGHSGNTIYF.

The chain links TRBV14 to TRBJ2-2; 9 bases fit TRBD1. This CDR3 region has 17 residues. The ends lost 0 bases at V and 3 bases at J; junction bases unmatched: 5. CDR1 is SGHDN, CDR2 FVKESK, per germline. Here the CDR3 DNA reads TGTGCCAGCAGCCAAGAAAGGGGACAGGGTTACACCGGGGAGCTGTTTTTT. It yields the protein CASSQERGQGYTGELFF.

The rearrangement uses TRBV4-2 and TRBJ1-2; 9 nucleotides agree with TRBD1. The J segment lost 4 bases and the V segment lost 0 bases, leaving 12 bases of the junction unmatched. The CDR3 totals 18 residues. Per the germline V gene, CDR1 is LGHNA and CDR2 is YNFKEQ. The CDR3 nucleotides are TGTGCCAGCAGCCAAGATCCGGGGACAGGGAAATGGTCCTATGGCTACACCTTC. Protein: CASSQDPGTGKWSYGYTF.

This chain connects TRBV6-1 to TRBJ2-1, with 7 positions matching TRBD1. This CDR3 has 14 residues. CDR1 MNHNS and CDR2 SASEGT come from the germline V gene. V gave up 4 bases and J gave up 4 bases; unmatched junction bases: 4. The CDR3: CASSANRGYNEQFF. CDR3 bases: TGTGCCAGCAGTGCGAACAGGGGTTACAATGAGCAGTTCTTC.

The chain joins TRBV6-1 to TRBJ2-2, with D tentatively TRBD1 (6 bases). The CDR3 runs to 14 residues. Germline V gives CDR1 MNHNS, CDR2 SASEGT. Trimming took 0 bases from V and 7 from J, leaving 9 bases between them. In DNA form, the CDR3 reads TGTGCCAGCAGTGAAGCGCCACAGGGCGGGGAGCTGTTTTTT. It is translated as CASSEAPQGGELFF.

This chain uses TRBV4-3 with TRBJ1-2, with D possibly being TRBD1 (6 bases). The germline V gene encodes CDR1 LGHNA and CDR2 YSLEER. The V and J ends lost 1 base and 6 bases respectively, with 15 bases between them. The CDR3 has 15 residues. The CDR3 reads CASSQGFSGANGYTF. The CDR3 DNA follows: TGCGCCAGCAGCCAAGGGTTTTCAGGGGCCAATGGCTACACCTTC.

This sequence joins TRBV7-8 and TRBJ2-7; D is unclear. This CDR3 region has 14 residues. The V and J ends lost 1 base and 0 bases respectively, with 7 bases between them. The germline CDR1 and CDR2 sequences are SGHVS and FQNEAQ. The CDR3 protein is CASSLVDTSYEQYF. CDR3 DNA: TGTGCCAGCAGCTTAGTAGACACCTCCTACGAGCAGTACTTC.

J is TRBJ2-1 and V is TRBV7-9, with D possibly matching TRBD2 (7 bases). The germline V gene has CDR1 SEHNR and CDR2 FQNEAQ (reference sequence). Trimming took 5 bases from V and 6 from J, leaving 20 bases between them. The CDR3 consists of 16 residues. The CDR3: CASSANRGTTGNEQFF. In nucleotides, the CDR3 is TGTGCCAGCAGCGCAAATAGGGGGACTACAGGCAATGAGCAGTTCTTC.

This chain links TRBV10-3 with TRBJ2-5, with D hard to call. Germline V gives CDR1 ENHRY, CDR2 SYGVKD. Trimming cost V 2 bases and J 0 bases, with 7 bases left between them. The CDR3 contains 14 residues. DNA of the CDR3: TGTGCCATCAGTGAGCAGGCGTACCAAGAGACCCAGTACTTC. As protein: CAISEQAYQETQYF.

V is TRBV29-1 and J is TRBJ2-1; TRBD2 aligns across 9 bases. This CDR3 has 14 amino acids. Trimming cost V 6 bases and J 4 bases; bases outside gene matches: 7. From germline, CDR1 is SQVTM and CDR2 ANQGSEA. The CDR3 nucleotides are TGCAGCGTCCAAGCGGGGGGAGTTTACAATGAGCAGTTCTTC. Amino acid sequence: CSVQAGGVYNEQFF.

This chain connects TRBV5-4 to TRBJ2-3, with a weak D call TRBD2 (5 bases). The ends were cut back, 6 bases at V and 0 bases at J, with 20 bases in the middle. Germline CDR1 and CDR2: SGHNT and YYREEE (reference sequence). The CDR3 contains 17 residues. DNA of the CDR3: TGTGCCAGCACCTACCAAGGCGGAGCGGTTAGCACAGATACGCAGTATTTT. Protein sequence: CASTYQGGAVSTDTQYF. Combining the CDR3 with reference TRBV5-4 and TRBJ2-3 gives the whole variable domain ETGVTQSPTHLIKTRGQQVTLRCSSQSGHNTVSWYQQALGQGPQFIFQYYREEENGRGNFPPRFSGLQFPNYSSELNVNALELDDSALYLCASTYQGGAVSTDTQYFGPGTRLTVL.

This chain joins TRBV6-1 and TRBJ2-1, with 9 bases aligning to TRBD2. The CDR3 runs 13 residues. Trimming took 6 bases from V and 5 from J; bases not matched to a gene: 2. CDR1 is MNHNS, CDR2 SASEGT, per germline. CDR3: CASRLAGDNEQFF. The CDR3 nucleotides are TGTGCCAGCAGATTAGCGGGAGACAATGAGCAGTTCTTC.

The CDR3 loop reads CASSLSMKGARDTQYF. The CDR3 DNA sequence: TGTGCCAGCAGTTTATCGATGAAGGGGGCGAGAGATACGCAGTATTTT. The chain couples TRBV27 to TRBJ2-3; 7 nucleotides align to TRBD1. Germline loops: CDR1 MNHEY, CDR2 SMNVEV (reference sequence). The trim removed 0 bases at V and 5 bases at J, leaving 8 bases unmatched. CDR3 length equals 16 residues.

The chain recombines TRBV4-1 with TRBJ2-3, with D perhaps TRBD1 (5 bases). This CDR3 has 17 residues. Trimming pared 0 bases from V and 3 bases from J, leaving 16 bases between. The V gene's germline CDR1 is MGHRA and CDR2 YSYEKL. This CDR3 is CASSQDWGREGTDTQYF. The CDR3 DNA is TGCGCCAGCAGCCAAGACTGGGGCAGAGAAGGTACAGATACGCAGTATTTT.

The chain couples TRBV7-3 to TRBJ2-7; 10 bases map to TRBD1. This CDR3 comprises 15 residues. V was pared by 2 bases and J by 6 bases, with 7 bases of the junction left unmatched. CDR1 and CDR2 (germline): SGHTA, FQGTGA. In DNA, the CDR3 is TGTGCCAGCAGCTTACAAGGACAGGGGGGTTTCGAGCAGTACTTC. This encodes CASSLQGQGGFEQYF. The whole variable domain, filled in from reference TRBV7-3 and TRBJ2-7, reads GAGVSQTPSNKVTEKGKYVELRCDPISGHTALYWYRQSLGQGPEFLIYFQGTGAADDSGLPNDRFFAVRPEGSVSTLKIQRTERGDSAVYLCASSLQGQGGFEQYFGPGTRLTVT.

This chain links TRBV7-3 with TRBJ2-1; TRBD1 might be the D (6 bases). Germline loops: CDR1 SGHTA, CDR2 FQGTGA. The V end lost 5 bases, the J end lost 8 bases, and 16 bases lay between the germline ends. The CDR3 spans 14 residues. CDR3 region: CASSPQGSAHEQFF. CDR3 DNA: TGTGCCAGCAGCCCCCAGGGGTCAGCGCATGAGCAGTTCTTC.